Following are 18 T cell receptor beta chains from one sample sequenced in a study of regulatory T cells in long-lasting Graves disease. Building of the TCR beta libraries involved iRepertoire HTBI primers and Arm-PCR of CDR3 regions. MiXCR was run by TCRdb on the multiplex PCR reads, yielding one entry per CDR3 protein. In the table there are hundreds of thousands of distinct CDR3 sequences, about 16% of which are singletons. Indicated time point: newly diagnosed GD, antithyroid drugs for less than 3 months. PBMC RNA served as the TCR library source. A further study also used this sample, focusing on T cells in Graves' hyperthyroidism and ophthalmopathy.

The sample here was peripheral blood mononuclear cells (PBMCs), taken at new diagnosis, from a patient treated with antithyroid drugs. The receptors were gathered from a woman aged 25-40 years with Graves disease.

This clonotype was detected only a few times. This rearrangement joins TRBV28 to TRBJ1-2; 8 bases match TRBD1. Trimming took 5 bases from V and 0 from J; bases not matched to a gene: 14. This CDR3 is built from 18 residues. Germline V gene data show CDR1 as MDHEN and CDR2 as SYDVKM. This CDR3 is CASSQPLGQGSANYGYTF. CDR3 nucleotides: TGTGCCAGCAGTCAACCACTCGGACAGGGTTCGGCTAACTATGGCTACACCTTC.

At least ten counts were recorded for this clonotype. Here the CDR3 reads CASSLPTGNNQPQHF. CDR3 coding DNA: TGTGCCAGCAGTCTCCCGACAGGAAACAATCAGCCCCAGCATTTT. J is TRBJ1-5 and V is TRBV28; D possibly corresponds to TRBD1 (6 bases). The V and J ends lost 5 bases and 3 bases respectively, with 14 bases between them. Germline V CDR1 and CDR2: MDHEN, SYDVKM. The CDR3 spans 15 residues.

J is TRBJ2-7 and V is TRBV28, with D perhaps given as TRBD1 or TRBD2 (5 bases each). Germline V gives CDR1 MDHEN, CDR2 SYDVKM. The V gene lost 7 bases and the J gene lost 6 bases, with 16 bases spanning the gap. CDR3 size: 13 residues. The DNA of the CDR3 is TGTGCCAGCACCTCCGGGACGGACTTCGAGCAGTACTTC. Encoded protein: CASTSGTDFEQYF.

This clonotype was seen at least ten times. J is TRBJ1-6 and V is TRBV27; D may be TRBD1 (6 bases). The germline gives CDR1 MNHEY, CDR2 SMNVEV (reference sequence). This CDR3 contains 13 residues. V was clipped by 6 bases and J by 6 bases, with 9 bases between them. The CDR3 region has the DNA TGTGCCAGCAGGTCGGGGGCTAATTCACCCCTCCACTTT. It encodes CASRSGANSPLHF.

Details on this clonotype: This may stem from a read error, because a much larger clone lies one nucleotide away. The chain employs TRBV27 and TRBJ1-2; the D gene is possibly TRBD1 (6 bases). V lost 6 bases and J 4 bases, leaving 15 bases between the germline ends. The CDR3 has 14 residues. The germline gives CDR1 MNHEY, CDR2 SMNVEV (reference sequence). CDR3 in DNA: TGTGCCAGCAGGTTGTCAGGGGCGGGCTATGGCTACACCTTC. Translation gives CASRLSGAGYGYTF.

A note on this clonotype: A single base separates this from a much larger clone, so it may be a read error. The J gene is TRBJ1-6, the V gene TRBV28; maybe TRBD1 (5 bases). V was shortened by 7 bases and J by 10 bases, with 14 bases between the two germline ends. CDR1 MDHEN and CDR2 SYDVKM come from the germline V gene. The CDR3 runs to 13 residues. CDR3 sequence: CASITRESSPLHF. The CDR3 DNA reads TGTGCCAGCATCACCAGGGAGTCCTCACCCCTCCACTTT.

V and J are TRBV18 and TRBJ2-7; the match to TRBD1 covers 8 bases. The length of the CDR3 is 15 residues. Germline V CDR1 and CDR2: KGHSH, LQKENI. With 3 bases clipped from V and 2 bases from J, the junction kept 6 bases outside the gene matches. CDR3 sequence (DNA): TGTGCCAGCTCACCCTCGACAGGGGCCCCCTACGAGCAGTACTTC. This gives the protein CASSPSTGAPYEQYF. Variable domain in full (rest from reference TRBV18 and TRBJ2-7): NAGVMQNPRHLVRRRGQEARLRCSPMKGHSHVYWYRQLPEEGLKFMVYLQKENIIDESGMPKERFSAEFPKEGPSILRIQQVVRGDSAAYFCASSPSTGAPYEQYFGPGTRLTVT.

This chain joins TRBV14 and TRBJ1-3; TRBD1 aligns across 8 bases. CDR1 is SGHDN, CDR2 FVKESK, per germline. This CDR3 is 17 amino acids long. After removal of 4 bases from V and 0 bases from J, the junction contained 8 bases not matched to a gene. The CDR3 nucleotides are TGTGCCAGCAGCCCCGGACAGGGAAAGGGCTCTGGAAACACCATATATTTT. It is translated as CASSPGQGKGSGNTIYF.

This clonotype was recorded many times. The chain links TRBV20-1 to TRBJ2-5; 7 nucleotides match TRBD1. The V segment lost 4 bases and the J segment 5 bases; nucleotides outside the gene matches: 10. Germline V CDR1 and CDR2: DFQATT, SNEGSKA (reference sequence). The CDR3 is 14 amino acids. The CDR3 DNA is TGCAGTGCTATTTCCAGGGGGATGAGGGAGACCCAGTACTTC. It translates to CSAISRGMRETQYF.

This clonotype was detected ten times or more. The rearrangement joins TRBV11-1 to TRBJ2-3, with 14 nucleotides matching TRBD2. Germline lookup yields CDR1 SGHAT and CDR2 FQDESV (reference sequence). The CDR3 contains 17 residues. J lost 3 bases, V lost 5 bases, and 7 bases had no gene match. The CDR3 loop is CASSRTRTSGRTDTQYF. The DNA of the CDR3 is TGTGCCAGCAGCCGTACCAGGACTAGCGGGAGGACAGATACGCAGTATTTT.

This clonotype came up a few times. Written as DNA, the CDR3 is TGTGCCAGCAGCTCAGAGGAACATCTCTTTATGAACACTGAAGCTTTCTTT. Amino acids: CASSSEEHLFMNTEAFF. The gene calls are TRBV7-8 and TRBJ1-1; D gene unclear. Germline V gives CDR1 SGHVS, CDR2 FQNEAQ. The CDR3 contains 17 residues. V was clipped by 4 bases and J by 0 bases, with 18 bases between them.

In this sample, this clonotype turned up a few times. The chain employs TRBV2 and TRBJ2-6, with D possibly TRBD2 on 6 matching bases. Germline CDR1 reads SNHLY; CDR2 reads FYNNEI. This CDR3 is 18 amino acids long. V was cut by 4 bases and J by 0 bases, with 16 bases left in between. The CDR3 bases are TGTGCCAGCAGTGCCGAACCAGCGGGCAGCTCTGGGGCCAACGTCCTGACTTTC. This translates into CASSAEPAGSSGANVLTF.

This chain joins TRBV29-1 and TRBJ2-4, with 10 bases lining up with TRBD1. The CDR3 length is 15 residues. Germline CDR1 reads SQVTM; CDR2 reads ANQGSEA. J lost 0 bases, V lost 7 bases, and 6 bases had no gene match. CDR3: CSARTGGGAKNIQYF. In DNA form, the CDR3 reads TGCAGCGCTCGGACAGGGGGGGGAGCCAAAAACATTCAGTACTTC. The variable domain in full, completed from reference TRBV29-1 and TRBJ2-4, reads SAVISQKPSRDICQRGTSLTIQCQVDSQVTMMFWYRQQPGQSLTLIATANQGSEATYESGFVIDKFPISRPNLTFSTLTVSNMSPEDSSIYLCSARTGGGAKNIQYFGAGTRLSVL.

The chain joins TRBV19 to TRBJ2-3; 9 bases are a match to TRBD1. V gave up 9 bases and J gave up 6 bases; unmatched junction bases: 7. The CDR3 is 13 amino acids. Germline values: CDR1 LNHDA, CDR2 SQIVND (reference sequence). For the CDR3, the DNA is TGTGCCAGGTCGACAGGGGGTAATGATACGCAGTATTTT. It yields the protein CARSTGGNDTQYF.

This clonotype was detected ten times or more. At one boundary the junction diverges from the germline segment, which might be a read error. The chain recombines TRBV5-1 with TRBJ1-1, with unresolved D. Germline assignment: CDR1 SGHRS and CDR2 YFSETQ. This CDR3 comprises 13 residues. The CDR3 DNA follows: TGTGCCAGCAGTCTTTCCACGAACACTGAAGCTTTCTTT. Translating it yields CASSLSTNTEAFF.

Ten or more counts support this clonotype. The chain uses TRBV10-3 and TRBJ2-7, with 10 nucleotides matching TRBD1. The length of the CDR3 is 14 residues. V was clipped by 6 bases and J by 2 bases; unmatched bases: 4. The V gene's germline CDR1 is ENHRY and CDR2 SYGVKD. The CDR3: CAISGDRGAYEQYF. Here the CDR3 DNA reads TGTGCCATCAGCGGGGACAGGGGTGCCTACGAGCAGTACTTC.

This chain uses TRBV18 with TRBJ2-5, with 8 bases matching TRBD2. The length of the CDR3 is 18 residues. The V gene end was trimmed by 2 bases and the J gene end by 2 bases; junction bases not matched to a gene: 13. CDR1 and CDR2 from the germline V gene are KGHSH and LQKENI. The CDR3 DNA follows: TGTGCCAGCTCACCAGCAGCGGGAGTGAGTGGGCTTCAAGAGACCCAGTACTTC. Its protein is CASSPAAGVSGLQETQYF.

This clonotype has only a few counts. This chain connects TRBV20-1 to TRBJ1-5; D is unresolved. V was trimmed by 6 bases and J by 4 bases, leaving 10 bases between them. Germline assignment: CDR1 DFQATT and CDR2 SNEGSKA (reference sequence). CDR3 size: 12 residues. CDR3 DNA: TGCAGTGCACTTCGCGCGAATCAGCCCCAGCATTTT. Protein sequence: CSALRANQPQHF.